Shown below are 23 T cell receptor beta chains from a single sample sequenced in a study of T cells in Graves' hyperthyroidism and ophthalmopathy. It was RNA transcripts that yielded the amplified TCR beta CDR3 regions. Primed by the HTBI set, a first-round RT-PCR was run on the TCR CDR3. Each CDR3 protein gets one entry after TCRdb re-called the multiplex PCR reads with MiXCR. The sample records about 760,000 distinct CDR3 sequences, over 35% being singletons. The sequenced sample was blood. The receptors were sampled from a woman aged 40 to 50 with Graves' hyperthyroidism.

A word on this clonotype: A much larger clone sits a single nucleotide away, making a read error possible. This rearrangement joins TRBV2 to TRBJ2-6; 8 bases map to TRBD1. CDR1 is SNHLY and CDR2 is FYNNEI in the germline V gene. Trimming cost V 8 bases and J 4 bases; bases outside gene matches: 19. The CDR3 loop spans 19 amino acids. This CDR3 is CASGPNTGIRGLGANVLTF. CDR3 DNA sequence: TGTGCCAGCGGCCCGAATACGGGGATCAGGGGGCTCGGGGCCAACGTCCTGACTTTC. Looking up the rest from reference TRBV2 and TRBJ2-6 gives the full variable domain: EPEVTQTPSHQVTQMGQEVILRCVPISNHLYFYWYRQILGQKVEFLVSFYNNEISEKSEIFDDQFSVERPDGSNFTLKIRSTKLEDSAMYFCASGPNTGIRGLGANVLTFGAGSRLTVL.

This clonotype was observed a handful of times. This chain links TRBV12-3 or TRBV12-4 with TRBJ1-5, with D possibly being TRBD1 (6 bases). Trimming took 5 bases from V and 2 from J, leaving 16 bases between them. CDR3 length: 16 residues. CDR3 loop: CASSPVKTGGNQPQHF. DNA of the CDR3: TGTGCCAGCAGTCCCGTTAAGACAGGTGGCAATCAGCCCCAGCATTTT.

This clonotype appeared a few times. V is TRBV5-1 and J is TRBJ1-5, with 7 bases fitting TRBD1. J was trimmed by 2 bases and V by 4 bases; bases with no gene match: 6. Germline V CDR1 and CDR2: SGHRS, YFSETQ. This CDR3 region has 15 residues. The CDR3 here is CASSPGGPGNQPQHF. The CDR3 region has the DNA TGCGCCAGCAGCCCAGGGGGTCCGGGCAATCAGCCCCAGCATTTT. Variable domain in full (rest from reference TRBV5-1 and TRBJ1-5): KAGVTQTPRYLIKTRGQQVTLSCSPISGHRSVSWYQQTPGQGLQFLFEYFSETQRNKGNFPGRFSGRQFSNSRSEMNVSTLELGDSALYLCASSPGGPGNQPQHFGDGTRLSIL.

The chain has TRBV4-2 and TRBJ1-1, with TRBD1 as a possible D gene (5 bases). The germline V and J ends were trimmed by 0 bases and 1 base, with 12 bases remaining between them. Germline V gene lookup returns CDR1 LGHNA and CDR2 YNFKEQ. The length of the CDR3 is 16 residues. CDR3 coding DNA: TGTGCCAGCAGCCAAGAATCGAGGGGATCGAACACTGAAGCTTTCTTT. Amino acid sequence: CASSQESRGSNTEAFF.

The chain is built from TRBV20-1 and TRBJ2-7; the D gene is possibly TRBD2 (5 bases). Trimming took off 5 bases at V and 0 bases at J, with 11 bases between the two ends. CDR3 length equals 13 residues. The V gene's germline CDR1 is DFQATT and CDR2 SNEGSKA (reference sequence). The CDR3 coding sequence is TGCAGTGCTGAGCGGTTAGACTCCTACGAGCAGTACTTC. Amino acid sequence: CSAERLDSYEQYF.

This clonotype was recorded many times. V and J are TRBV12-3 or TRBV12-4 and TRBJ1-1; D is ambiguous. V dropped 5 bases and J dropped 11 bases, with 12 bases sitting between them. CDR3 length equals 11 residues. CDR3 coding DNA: TGTGCCAGCAGTCCACAGTTCGGGGCTTTCTTT. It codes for CASSPQFGAFF.

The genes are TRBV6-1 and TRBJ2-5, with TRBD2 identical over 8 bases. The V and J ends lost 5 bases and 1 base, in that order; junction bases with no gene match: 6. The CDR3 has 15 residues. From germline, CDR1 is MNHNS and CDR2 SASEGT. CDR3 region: CASSLSGGFQETQYF. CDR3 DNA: TGTGCCAGCAGTTTATCGGGAGGGTTCCAAGAGACCCAGTACTTC.

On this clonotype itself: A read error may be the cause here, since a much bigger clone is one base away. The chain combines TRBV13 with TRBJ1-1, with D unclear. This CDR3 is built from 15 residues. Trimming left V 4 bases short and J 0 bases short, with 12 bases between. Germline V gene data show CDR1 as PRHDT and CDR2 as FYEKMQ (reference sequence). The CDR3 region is CASSSPVTVNTEAFF. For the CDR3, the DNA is TGTGCCAGCAGCTCCCCCGTGACGGTGAACACTGAAGCTTTCTTT.

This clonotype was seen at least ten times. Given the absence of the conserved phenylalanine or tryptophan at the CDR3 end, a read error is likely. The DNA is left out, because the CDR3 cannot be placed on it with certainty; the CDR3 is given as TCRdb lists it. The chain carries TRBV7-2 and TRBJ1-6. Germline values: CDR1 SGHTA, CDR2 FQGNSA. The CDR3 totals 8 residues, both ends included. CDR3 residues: CASSLGQK.

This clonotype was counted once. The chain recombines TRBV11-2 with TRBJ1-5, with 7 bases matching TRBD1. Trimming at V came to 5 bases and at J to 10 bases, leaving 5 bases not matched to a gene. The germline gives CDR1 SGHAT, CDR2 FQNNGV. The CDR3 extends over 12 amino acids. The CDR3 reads CASSNDRDPQHF. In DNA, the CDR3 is TGTGCCAGCAGCAACGACAGGGACCCCCAGCATTTT.

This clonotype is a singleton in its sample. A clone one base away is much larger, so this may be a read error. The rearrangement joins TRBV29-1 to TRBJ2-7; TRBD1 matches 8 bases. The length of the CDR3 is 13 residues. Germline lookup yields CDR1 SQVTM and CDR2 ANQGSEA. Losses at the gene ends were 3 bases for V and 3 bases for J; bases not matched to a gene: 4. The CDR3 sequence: CSVDGDRNYEQYF. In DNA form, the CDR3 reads TGCAGCGTTGACGGGGACAGGAACTACGAGCAGTACTTC.

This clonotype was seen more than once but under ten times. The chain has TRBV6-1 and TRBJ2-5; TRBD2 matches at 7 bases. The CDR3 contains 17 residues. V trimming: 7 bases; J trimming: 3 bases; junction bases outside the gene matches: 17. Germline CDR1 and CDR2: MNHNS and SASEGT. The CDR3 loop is CASILSLGLDREETQYF. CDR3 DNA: TGTGCCAGCATTCTCTCTCTCGGACTAGATAGGGAAGAGACCCAGTACTTC.

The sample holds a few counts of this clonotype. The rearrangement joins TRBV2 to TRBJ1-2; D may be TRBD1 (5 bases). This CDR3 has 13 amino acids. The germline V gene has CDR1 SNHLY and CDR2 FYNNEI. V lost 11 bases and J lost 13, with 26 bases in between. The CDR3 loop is CAAPGDPSLIPTF. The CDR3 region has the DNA TGTGCCGCCCCCGGGGACCCATCACTTATCCCCACCTTC.

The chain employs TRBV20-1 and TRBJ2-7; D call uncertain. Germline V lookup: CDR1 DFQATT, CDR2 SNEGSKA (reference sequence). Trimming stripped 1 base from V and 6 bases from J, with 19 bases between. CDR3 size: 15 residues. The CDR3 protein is CSARVPTQLPCEQYF. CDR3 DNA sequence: TGCAGTGCTAGAGTTCCGACCCAGCTCCCCTGCGAGCAGTACTTC.

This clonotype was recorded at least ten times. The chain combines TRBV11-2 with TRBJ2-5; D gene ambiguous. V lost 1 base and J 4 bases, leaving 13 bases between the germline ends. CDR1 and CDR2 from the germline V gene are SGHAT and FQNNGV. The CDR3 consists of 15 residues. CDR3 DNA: TGTGCCAGCAGCTTAGGGGATTTGCGCCTAGAGACCCAGTACTTC. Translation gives CASSLGDLRLETQYF.

The chain's CDR3 is CSARDWVGNQPQHF. The CDR3 nucleotides read TGCAGTGCTAGAGACTGGGTGGGCAATCAGCCCCAGCATTTT. V gene TRBV20-1 combines with J gene TRBJ1-5; D not resolved. Trimming stripped 0 bases from V and 2 bases from J, with 8 bases between. The germline gives CDR1 DFQATT, CDR2 SNEGSKA (reference sequence). The CDR3 runs to 14 residues.

The CDR3: CSILSGNTIYF. CDR3 coding DNA: TGCAGCATCCTCTCTGGAAACACCATATATTTT. V usage is TRBV29-1 and J usage is TRBJ1-3; D not resolved. Trimming cost V 8 bases and J 0 bases, with 5 bases left between them. The CDR3 sequence is 11 residues long. Germline CDR1 is SQVTM and CDR2 is ANQGSEA.

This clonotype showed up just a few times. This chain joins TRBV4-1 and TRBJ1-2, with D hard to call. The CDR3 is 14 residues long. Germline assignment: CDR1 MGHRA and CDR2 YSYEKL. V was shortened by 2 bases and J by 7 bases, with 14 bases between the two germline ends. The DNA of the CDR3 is TGCGCCAGCAGCCAATCCCCCGGCGGGGTTGGCTACACCTTC. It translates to CASSQSPGGVGYTF.

CDR3 sequence: CASSQVTGLNTEAFF. The DNA for the CDR3 is TGCGCCAGCAGCCAAGTGACCGGGCTGAACACTGAAGCTTTCTTT. The rearrangement joins TRBV4-1 to TRBJ1-1, with no clear D. The CDR3 loop spans 15 amino acids. Germline V lookup: CDR1 MGHRA, CDR2 YSYEKL. The ends were cut back, 1 base at V and 0 bases at J, with 9 bases in the middle.

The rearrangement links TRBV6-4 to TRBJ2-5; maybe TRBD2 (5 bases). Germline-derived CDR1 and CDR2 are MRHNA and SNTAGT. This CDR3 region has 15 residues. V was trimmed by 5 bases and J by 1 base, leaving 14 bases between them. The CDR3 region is CASSPPGVFQETQYF. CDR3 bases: TGTGCCAGCAGTCCACCCGGGGTGTTCCAAGAGACCCAGTACTTC.

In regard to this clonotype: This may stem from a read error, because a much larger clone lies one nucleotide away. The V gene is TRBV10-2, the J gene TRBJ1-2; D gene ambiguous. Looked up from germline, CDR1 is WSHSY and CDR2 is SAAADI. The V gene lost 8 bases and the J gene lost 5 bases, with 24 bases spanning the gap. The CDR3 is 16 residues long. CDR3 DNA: TGCGCCAGCCGGACCGACCGGGCCCCAACTTTGTATGGCTACACCTTC. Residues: CASRTDRAPTLYGYTF.

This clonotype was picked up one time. The CDR3 sequence: CASSQGGGWETQYF. The CDR3 DNA sequence: TGTGCCAGCAGCCAGGGCGGAGGTTGGGAGACCCAGTACTTC. V usage is TRBV7-6 and J usage is TRBJ2-5, with D perhaps being TRBD1 or TRBD2 (5 bases each). The germline V gene has CDR1 SGHVS and CDR2 FNYEAQ. This CDR3 contains 14 residues. Trimming pared 5 bases from V and 5 bases from J, leaving 15 bases between.

CDR3 in amino acids: CSARVSYSPYEQYF. As DNA, the CDR3 is TGCAGTGCTAGAGTCAGTTATAGCCCCTACGAGCAGTACTTC. This chain connects TRBV20-1 to TRBJ2-7; D gene unclear. CDR3 length: 14 residues. CDR1 and CDR2 from the germline V gene are DFQATT and SNEGSKA (reference sequence). The V end was cut by 1 base, the J end by 2 bases, with 12 bases between.